This T cell receptor beta chain was profiled in a study of blood T cell repertoires in COVID-19. This table comes from immunoSEQ multiplex PCR, and its TCRdb copy is limited to in-frame clones, with some not included. The table includes about 250,000 clones, 88% detected once. Germline V gene sequence: CDR1 SEHNR, CDR2 FQNEAQ (reference sequence). The V gene end was trimmed by 3 bases and the J gene end by 8 bases; junction bases not matched to a gene: 9. The CDR3 runs 17 residues. The sequencing sample was made of peripheral blood. The chain combines TRBV7-9 with TRBJ2-2; 13 positions match TRBD2. The sequence derives from a woman between 25 and 40 years old with COVID-19, enrolled during active disease. CDR3 amino acids: CASSFSGLAGEVGELFF. The CDR3 bases are TGTGCCAGCAGCTTTAGTGGACTAGCGGGAGAAGTGGGGGAGCTGTTTTTT.